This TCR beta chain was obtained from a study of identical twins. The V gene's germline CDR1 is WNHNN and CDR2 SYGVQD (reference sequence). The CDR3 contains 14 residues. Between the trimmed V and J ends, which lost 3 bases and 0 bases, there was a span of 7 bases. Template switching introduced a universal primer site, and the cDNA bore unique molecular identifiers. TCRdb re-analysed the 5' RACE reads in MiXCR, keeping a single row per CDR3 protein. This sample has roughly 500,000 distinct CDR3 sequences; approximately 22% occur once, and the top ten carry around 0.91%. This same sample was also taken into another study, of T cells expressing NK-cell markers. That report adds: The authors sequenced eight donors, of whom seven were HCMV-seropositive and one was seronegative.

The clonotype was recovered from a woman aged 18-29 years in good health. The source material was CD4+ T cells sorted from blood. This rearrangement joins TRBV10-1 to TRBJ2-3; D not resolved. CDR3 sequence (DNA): TGCGCCAGCAGTGATCCGTCTAGCACAGATACGCAGTATTTT. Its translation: CASSDPSSTDTQYF.